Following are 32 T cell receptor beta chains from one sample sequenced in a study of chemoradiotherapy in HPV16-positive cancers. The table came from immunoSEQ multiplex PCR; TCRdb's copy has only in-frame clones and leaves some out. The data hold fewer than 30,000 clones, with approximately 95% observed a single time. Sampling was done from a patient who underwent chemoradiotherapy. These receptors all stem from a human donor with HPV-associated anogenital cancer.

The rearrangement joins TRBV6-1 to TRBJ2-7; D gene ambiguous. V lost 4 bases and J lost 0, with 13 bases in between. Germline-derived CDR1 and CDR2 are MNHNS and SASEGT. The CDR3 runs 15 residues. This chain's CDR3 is CASSAVQLDSYEQYF. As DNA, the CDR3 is TGTGCCAGCAGTGCCGTACAGTTGGACTCCTACGAGCAGTACTTC.

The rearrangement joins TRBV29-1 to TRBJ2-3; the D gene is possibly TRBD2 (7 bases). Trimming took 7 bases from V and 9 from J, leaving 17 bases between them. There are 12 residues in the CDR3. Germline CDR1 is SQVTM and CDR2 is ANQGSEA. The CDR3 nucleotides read TGCAGCGCCGGGGGGCTTAAAGGGACGCAGTATTTT. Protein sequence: CSAGGLKGTQYF.

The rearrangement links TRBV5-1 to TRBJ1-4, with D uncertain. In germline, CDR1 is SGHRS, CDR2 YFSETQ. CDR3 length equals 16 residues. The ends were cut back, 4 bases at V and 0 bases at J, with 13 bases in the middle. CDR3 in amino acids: CASSITTTSTNEKLFF. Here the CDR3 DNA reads TGCGCCAGCAGCATTACAACCACCTCAACTAATGAAAAACTGTTTTTT.

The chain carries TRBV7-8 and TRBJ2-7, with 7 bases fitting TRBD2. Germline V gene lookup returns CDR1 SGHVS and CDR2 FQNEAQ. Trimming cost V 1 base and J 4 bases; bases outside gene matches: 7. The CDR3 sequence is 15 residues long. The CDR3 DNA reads TGTGCCAGCAGCTTAGTGCCAGGGACTATTTACGAGCAGTACTTC. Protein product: CASSLVPGTIYEQYF.

The chain's CDR3 is CASSFQPRPRANYGYTF. DNA of the CDR3: TGTGCCAGCAGCTTTCAACCTCGGCCCAGGGCCAACTATGGCTACACCTTC. The chain uses TRBV7-2 and TRBJ1-2, with D possibly TRBD1 on 5 matching bases. The germline V and J ends were trimmed by 3 bases and 2 bases, with 19 bases remaining between them. Germline-derived CDR1 and CDR2 are SGHTA and FQGNSA. The CDR3 sequence is 17 residues long.

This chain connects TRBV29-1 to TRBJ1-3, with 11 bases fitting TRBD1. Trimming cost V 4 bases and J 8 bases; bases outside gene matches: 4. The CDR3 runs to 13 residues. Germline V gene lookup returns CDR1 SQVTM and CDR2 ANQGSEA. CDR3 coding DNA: TGCAGCGTTGCTGGACAGGGGGCGGACACCATATATTTT. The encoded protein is CSVAGQGADTIYF.

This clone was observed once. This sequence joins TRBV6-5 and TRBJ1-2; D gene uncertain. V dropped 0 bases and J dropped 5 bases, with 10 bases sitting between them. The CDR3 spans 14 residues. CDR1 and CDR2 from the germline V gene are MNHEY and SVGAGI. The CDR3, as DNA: TGTGCCAGCAGTTACTCGGCACTAGCGTATGGCTACACCTTC. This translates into CASSYSALAYGYTF.

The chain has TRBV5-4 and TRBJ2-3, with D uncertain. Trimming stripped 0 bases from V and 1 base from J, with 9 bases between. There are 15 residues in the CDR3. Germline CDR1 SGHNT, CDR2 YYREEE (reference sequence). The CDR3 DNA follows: TGTGCCAGCAGCTTGGTAGTCTCGGGCACAGATACGCAGTATTTT. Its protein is CASSLVVSGTDTQYF.

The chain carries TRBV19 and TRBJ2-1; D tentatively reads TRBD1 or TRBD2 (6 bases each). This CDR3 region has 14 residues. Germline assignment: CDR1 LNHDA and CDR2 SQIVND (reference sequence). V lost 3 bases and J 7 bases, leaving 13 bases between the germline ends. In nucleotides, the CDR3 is TGTGCCAGTAGTATGTTTCAGGGGAGGAATGAGCAGTTCTTC. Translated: CASSMFQGRNEQFF.

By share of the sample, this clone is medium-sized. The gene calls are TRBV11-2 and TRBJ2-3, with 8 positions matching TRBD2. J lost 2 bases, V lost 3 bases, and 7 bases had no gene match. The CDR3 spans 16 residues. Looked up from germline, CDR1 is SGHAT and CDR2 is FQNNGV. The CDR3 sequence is CASSFELAADTDTQYF. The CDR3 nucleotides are TGTGCCAGCAGCTTCGAACTAGCGGCGGACACAGATACGCAGTATTTT. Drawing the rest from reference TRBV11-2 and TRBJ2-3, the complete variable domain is EAGVAQSPRYKIIEKRQSVAFWCNPISGHATLYWYQQILGQGPKLLIQFQNNGVVDDSQLPKDRFSAERLKGVDSTLKIQPAKLEDSAVYLCASSFELAADTDTQYFGPGTRLTVL.

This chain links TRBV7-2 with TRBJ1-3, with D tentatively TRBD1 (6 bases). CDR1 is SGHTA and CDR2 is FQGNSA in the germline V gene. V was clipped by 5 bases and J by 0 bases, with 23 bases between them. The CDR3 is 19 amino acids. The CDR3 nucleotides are TGTGCCAGCAGCAACCGTTTCTTACAGGGAAGTGGCTCTGGAAACACCATATATTTT. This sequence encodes CASSNRFLQGSGSGNTIYF.

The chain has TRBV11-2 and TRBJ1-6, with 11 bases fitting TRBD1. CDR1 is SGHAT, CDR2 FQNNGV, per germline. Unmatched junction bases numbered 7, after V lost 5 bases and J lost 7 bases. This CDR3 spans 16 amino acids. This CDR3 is CASSRGQGVGNSPLHF. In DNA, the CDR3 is TGTGCCAGCAGCCGGGGACAGGGGGTTGGGAATTCACCCCTCCACTTT.

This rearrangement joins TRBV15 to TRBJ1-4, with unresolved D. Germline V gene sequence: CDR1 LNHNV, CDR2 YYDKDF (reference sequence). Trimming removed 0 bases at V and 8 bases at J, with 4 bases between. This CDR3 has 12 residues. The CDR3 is CATSREREKLFF. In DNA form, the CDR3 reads TGTGCCACCAGCAGAGAGCGGGAAAAACTGTTTTTT.

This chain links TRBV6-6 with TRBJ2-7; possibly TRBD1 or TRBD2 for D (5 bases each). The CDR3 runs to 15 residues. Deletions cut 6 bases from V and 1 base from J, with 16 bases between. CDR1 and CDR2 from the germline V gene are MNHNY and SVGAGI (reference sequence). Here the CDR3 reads CASRRQGVSSYEQYF. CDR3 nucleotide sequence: TGTGCCAGCAGGCGCCAGGGAGTCTCATCCTACGAGCAGTACTTC.

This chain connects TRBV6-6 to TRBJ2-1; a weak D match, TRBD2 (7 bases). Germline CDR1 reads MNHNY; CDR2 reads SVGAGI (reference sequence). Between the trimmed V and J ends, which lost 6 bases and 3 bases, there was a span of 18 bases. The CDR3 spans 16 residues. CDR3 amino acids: CASRRTSGGLYNEQFF. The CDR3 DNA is TGTGCCAGCAGAAGGACCTCCGGGGGGCTCTACAATGAGCAGTTCTTC.

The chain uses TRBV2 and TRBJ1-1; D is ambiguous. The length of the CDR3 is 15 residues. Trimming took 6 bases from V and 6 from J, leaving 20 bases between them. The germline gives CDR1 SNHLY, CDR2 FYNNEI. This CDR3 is CASRTFNSNTAEAFF. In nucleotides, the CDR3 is TGTGCCAGCAGGACCTTCAACAGCAATACCGCTGAAGCTTTCTTT.

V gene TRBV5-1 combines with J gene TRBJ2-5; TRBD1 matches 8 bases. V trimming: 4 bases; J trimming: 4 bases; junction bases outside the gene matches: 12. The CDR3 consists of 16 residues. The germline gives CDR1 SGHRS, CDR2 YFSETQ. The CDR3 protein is CASSPRTGPQSETQYF. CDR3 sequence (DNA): TGCGCCAGCAGCCCGCGGACAGGGCCACAGTCAGAGACCCAGTACTTC.

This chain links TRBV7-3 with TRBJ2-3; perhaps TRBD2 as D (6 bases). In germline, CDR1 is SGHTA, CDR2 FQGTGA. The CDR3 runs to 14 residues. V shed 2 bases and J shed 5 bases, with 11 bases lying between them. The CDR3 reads CASSLYSGEDTQYF. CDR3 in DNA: TGTGCCAGCAGCTTATATAGCGGAGAAGATACGCAGTATTTT.

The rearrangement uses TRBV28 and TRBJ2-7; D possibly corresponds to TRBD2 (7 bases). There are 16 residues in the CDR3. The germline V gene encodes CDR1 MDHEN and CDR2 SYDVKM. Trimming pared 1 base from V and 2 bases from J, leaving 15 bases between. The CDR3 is CASSLFPGGGPYEQYF. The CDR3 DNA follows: TGTGCCAGCAGTTTATTCCCGGGGGGCGGCCCCTACGAGCAGTACTTC. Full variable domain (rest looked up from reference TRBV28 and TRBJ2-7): DVKVTQSSRYLVKRTGEKVFLECVQDMDHENMFWYRQDPGLGLRLIYFSYDVKMKEKGDIPEGYSVSREKKERFSLILESASTNQTSMYLCASSLFPGGGPYEQYFGPGTRLTVT.

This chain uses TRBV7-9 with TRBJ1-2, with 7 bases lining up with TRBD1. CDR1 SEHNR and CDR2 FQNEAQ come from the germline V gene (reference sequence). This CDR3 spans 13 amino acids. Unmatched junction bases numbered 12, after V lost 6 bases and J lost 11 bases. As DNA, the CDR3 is TGTGCCAGCAGACCAAATGACAGGGATCCGTACACCTTC. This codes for CASRPNDRDPYTF.

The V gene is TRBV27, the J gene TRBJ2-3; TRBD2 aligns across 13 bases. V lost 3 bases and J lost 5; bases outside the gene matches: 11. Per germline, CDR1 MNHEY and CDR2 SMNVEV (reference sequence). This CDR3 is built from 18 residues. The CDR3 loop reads CASSFLGLAGAGGDTQYF. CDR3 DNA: TGTGCCAGCAGTTTCCTAGGACTAGCGGGGGCCGGGGGAGATACGCAGTATTTT.

In nucleotides, the CDR3 is TGTGCCAGCAGCCTTTCACATATGACGGGCACTGAAGCTTTCTTT. Its protein product is CASSLSHMTGTEAFF. The chain links TRBV14 to TRBJ1-1; D gene uncertain. V was pared by 4 bases and J by 4 bases, with 16 bases between. Germline loops: CDR1 SGHDN, CDR2 FVKESK. CDR3 length: 15 amino acids.

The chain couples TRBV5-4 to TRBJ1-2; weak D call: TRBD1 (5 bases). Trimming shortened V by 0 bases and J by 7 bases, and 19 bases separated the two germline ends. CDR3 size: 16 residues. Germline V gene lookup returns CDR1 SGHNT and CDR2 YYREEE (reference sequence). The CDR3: CASSLAPRQPDRGYTF. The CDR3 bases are TGTGCCAGCAGCTTGGCTCCTCGACAGCCTGATCGTGGCTACACCTTC.

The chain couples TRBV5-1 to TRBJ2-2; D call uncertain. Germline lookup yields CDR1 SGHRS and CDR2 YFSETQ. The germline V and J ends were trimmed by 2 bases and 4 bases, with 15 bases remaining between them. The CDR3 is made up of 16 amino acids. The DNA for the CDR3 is TGCGCCAGCAGCTTTATAACCACCTCGGGCACCGGGGAGCTGTTTTTT. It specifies CASSFITTSGTGELFF.

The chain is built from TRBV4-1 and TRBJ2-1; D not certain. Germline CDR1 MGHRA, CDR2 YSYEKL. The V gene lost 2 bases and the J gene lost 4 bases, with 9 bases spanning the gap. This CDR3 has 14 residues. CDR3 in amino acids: CASSQLVGYNEQFF. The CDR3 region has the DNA TGCGCCAGCAGCCAACTAGTAGGTTACAATGAGCAGTTCTTC.

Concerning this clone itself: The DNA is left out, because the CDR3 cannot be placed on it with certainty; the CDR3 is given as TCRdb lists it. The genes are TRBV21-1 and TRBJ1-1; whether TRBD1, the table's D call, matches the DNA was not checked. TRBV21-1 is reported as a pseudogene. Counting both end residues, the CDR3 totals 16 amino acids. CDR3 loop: CASRQGAVAGGTEAFF.

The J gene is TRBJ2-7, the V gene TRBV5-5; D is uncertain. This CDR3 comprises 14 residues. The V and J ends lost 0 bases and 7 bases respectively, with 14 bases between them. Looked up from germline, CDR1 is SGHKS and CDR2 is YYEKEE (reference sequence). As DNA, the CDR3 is TGTGCCAGCAGCTTGGTGGCGGTACCTCGGGAGCAGTACTTC. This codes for CASSLVAVPREQYF.

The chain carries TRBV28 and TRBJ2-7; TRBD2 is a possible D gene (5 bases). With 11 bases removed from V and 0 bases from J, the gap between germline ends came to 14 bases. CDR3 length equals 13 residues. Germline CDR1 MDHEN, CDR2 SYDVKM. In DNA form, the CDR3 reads TGTGCCTCCTATGGGAGAAGCTCCTACGAGCAGTACTTC. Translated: CASYGRSSYEQYF. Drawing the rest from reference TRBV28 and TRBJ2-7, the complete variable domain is DVKVTQSSRYLVKRTGEKVFLECVQDMDHENMFWYRQDPGLGLRLIYFSYDVKMKEKGDIPEGYSVSREKKERFSLILESASTNQTSMYLCASYGRSSYEQYFGPGTRLTVT.

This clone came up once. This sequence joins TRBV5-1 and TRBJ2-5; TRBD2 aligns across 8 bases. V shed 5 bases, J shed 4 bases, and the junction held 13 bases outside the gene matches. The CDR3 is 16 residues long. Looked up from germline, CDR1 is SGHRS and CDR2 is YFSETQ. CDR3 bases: TGCGCCAGCAGTCAAGCTCCAGCGGGGGTAGGAGAGACCCAGTACTTC. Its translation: CASSQAPAGVGETQYF.

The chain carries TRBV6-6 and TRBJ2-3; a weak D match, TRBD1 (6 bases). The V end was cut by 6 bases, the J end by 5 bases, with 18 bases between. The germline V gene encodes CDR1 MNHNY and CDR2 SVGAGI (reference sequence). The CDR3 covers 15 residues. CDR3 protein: CASRRTAREGDTQYF. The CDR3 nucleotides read TGTGCCAGCAGAAGGACAGCTAGAGAAGGAGATACGCAGTATTTT.

Here the CDR3 reads CASSLQGGTEAFF. Written as DNA, the CDR3 is TGTGCCAGCAGCTTACAGGGGGGGACTGAAGCTTTCTTT. The rearrangement uses TRBV11-1 and TRBJ1-1; 7 bases agree with TRBD1. Losses at the gene ends were 2 bases for V and 5 bases for J; bases not matched to a gene: 2. CDR3 length equals 13 residues. Germline V gene sequence: CDR1 SGHAT, CDR2 FQDESV (reference sequence).

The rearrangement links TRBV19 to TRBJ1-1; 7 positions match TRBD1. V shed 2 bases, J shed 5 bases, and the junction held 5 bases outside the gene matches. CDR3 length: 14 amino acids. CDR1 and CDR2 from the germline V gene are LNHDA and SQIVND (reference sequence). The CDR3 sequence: CASSIQGGVTEAFF. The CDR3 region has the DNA TGTGCCAGTAGTATACAGGGGGGGGTAACTGAAGCTTTCTTT.